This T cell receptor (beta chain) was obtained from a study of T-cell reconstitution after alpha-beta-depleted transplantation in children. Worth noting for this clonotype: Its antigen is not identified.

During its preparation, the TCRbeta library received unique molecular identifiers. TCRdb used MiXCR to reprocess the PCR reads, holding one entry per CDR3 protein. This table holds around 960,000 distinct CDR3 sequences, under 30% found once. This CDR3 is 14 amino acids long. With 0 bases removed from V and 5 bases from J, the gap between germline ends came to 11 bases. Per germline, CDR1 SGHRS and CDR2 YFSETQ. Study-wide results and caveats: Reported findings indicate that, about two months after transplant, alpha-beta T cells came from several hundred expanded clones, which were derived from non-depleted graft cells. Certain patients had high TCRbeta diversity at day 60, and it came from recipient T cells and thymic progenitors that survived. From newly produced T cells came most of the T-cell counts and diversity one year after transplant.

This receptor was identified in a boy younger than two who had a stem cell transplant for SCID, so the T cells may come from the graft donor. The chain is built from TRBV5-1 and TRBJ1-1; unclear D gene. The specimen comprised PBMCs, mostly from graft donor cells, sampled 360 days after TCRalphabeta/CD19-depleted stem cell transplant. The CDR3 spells CASSLAVDMTEAFF. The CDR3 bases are TGCGCCAGCAGCTTGGCGGTGGATATGACTGAAGCTTTCTTT.